This T cell receptor beta chain was found in a study of blood T cell repertoires in COVID-19. About the study: The United States, Italy and Spain supplied acute and convalescent COVID-19 samples. T cells, B-cell-depleted T cells, or PBMCs provided the cDNA or gDNA that served as material.

Trimming shortened V by 5 bases and J by 2 bases, and 12 bases separated the two germline ends. Germline V gene sequence: CDR1 MNHEY, CDR2 SVGAGI. The CDR3 totals 14 residues. Study processing details: Amplification from reference gene primers served as the basis for estimated nucleated cell counts. Only in-frame clones appear in the TCRdb table, and some are missing; sequencing was by immunoSEQ multiplex PCR. The V and J calls and the clone size are those of that table, but D and trimming were determined from the DNA. The data contain approximately 91,000 clones, 70% to 90% of them singletons. This TCR was recovered from a man between 65 and 80 years old with acute or convalescent COVID-19. This chain links TRBV6-5 with TRBJ1-1; D remains ambiguous. Sequencing was performed on peripheral blood. The CDR3 DNA sequence: TGTGCCAGCAGTCCCGGAGGGCTCAACACTGAAGCTTTCTTT. Translation gives CASSPGGLNTEAFF.